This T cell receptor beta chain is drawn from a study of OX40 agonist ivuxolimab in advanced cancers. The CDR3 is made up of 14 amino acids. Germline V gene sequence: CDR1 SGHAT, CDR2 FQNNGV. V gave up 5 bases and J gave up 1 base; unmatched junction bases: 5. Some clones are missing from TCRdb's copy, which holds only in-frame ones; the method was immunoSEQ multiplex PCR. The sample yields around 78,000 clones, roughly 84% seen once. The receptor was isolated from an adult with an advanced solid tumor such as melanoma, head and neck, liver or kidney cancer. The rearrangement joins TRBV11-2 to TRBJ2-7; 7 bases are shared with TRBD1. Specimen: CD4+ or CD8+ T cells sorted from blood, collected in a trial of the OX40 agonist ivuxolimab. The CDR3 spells CASSTRQGSYEQYF. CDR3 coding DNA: TGTGCCAGCAGCACCCGACAGGGTTCCTACGAGCAGTACTTC.